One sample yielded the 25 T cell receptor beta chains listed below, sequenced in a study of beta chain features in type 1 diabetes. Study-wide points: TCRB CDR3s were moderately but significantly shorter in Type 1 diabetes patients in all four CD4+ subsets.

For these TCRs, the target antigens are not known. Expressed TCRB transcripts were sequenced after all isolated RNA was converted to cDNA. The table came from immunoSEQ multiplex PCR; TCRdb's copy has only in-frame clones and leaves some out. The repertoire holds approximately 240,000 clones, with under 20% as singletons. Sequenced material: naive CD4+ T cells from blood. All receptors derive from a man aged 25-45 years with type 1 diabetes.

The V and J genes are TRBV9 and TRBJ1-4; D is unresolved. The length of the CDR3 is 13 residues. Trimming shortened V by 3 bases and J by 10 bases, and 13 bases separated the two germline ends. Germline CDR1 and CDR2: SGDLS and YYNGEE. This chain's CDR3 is CASSEMPGGKLFF. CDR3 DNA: TGTGCCAGCAGCGAGATGCCAGGCGGAAAACTGTTTTTT.

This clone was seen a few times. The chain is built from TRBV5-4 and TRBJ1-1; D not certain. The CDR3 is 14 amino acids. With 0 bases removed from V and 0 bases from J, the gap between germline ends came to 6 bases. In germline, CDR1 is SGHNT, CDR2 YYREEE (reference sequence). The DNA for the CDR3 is TGTGCCAGCAGCTTGGGACTCCTGAACACTGAAGCTTTCTTT. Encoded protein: CASSLGLLNTEAFF.

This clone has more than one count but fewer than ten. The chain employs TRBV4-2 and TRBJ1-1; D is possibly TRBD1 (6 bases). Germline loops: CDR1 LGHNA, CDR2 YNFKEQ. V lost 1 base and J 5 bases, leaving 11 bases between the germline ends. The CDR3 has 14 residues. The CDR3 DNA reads TGTGCCAGCAGCCAAGTAGGACAGTGGACTGAAGCTTTCTTT. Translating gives CASSQVGQWTEAFF.

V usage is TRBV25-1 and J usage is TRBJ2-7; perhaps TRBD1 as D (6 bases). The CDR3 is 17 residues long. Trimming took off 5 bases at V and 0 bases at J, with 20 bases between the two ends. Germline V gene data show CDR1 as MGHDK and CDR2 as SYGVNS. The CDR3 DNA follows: TGTGCCAGCAGTATCGCCGGACAGCTCTTGAGCTCCTACGAGCAGTACTTC. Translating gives CASSIAGQLLSSYEQYF.

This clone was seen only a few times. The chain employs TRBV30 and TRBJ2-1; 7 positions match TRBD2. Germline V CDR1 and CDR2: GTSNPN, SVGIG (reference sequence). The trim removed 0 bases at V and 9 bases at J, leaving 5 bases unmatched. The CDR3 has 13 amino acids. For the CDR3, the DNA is TGTGCCTGGAGTGTACGTGGGGAGGGTGAGCAGTTCTTC. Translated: CAWSVRGEGEQFF.

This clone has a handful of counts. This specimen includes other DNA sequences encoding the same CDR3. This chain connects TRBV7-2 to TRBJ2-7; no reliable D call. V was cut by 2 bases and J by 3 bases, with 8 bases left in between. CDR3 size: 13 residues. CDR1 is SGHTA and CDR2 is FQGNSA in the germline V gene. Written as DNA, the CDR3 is TGTGCCAGCAGCTTATCAGGCAGCTACGAGCAGTACTTC. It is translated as CASSLSGSYEQYF.

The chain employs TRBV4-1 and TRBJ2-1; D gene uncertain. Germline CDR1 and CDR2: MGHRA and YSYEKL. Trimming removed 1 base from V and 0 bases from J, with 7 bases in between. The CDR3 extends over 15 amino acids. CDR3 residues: CASSQGASSYNEQFF. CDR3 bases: TGCGCCAGCAGCCAAGGGGCGAGCTCCTACAATGAGCAGTTCTTC.

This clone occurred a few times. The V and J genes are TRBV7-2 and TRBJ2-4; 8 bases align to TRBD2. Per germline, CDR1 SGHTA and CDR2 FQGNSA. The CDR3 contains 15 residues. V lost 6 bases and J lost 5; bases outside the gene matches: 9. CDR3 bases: TGTGCCAGCAGACTTGGACTAGCTGTTGAAAACATTCAGTACTTC. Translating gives CASRLGLAVENIQYF.

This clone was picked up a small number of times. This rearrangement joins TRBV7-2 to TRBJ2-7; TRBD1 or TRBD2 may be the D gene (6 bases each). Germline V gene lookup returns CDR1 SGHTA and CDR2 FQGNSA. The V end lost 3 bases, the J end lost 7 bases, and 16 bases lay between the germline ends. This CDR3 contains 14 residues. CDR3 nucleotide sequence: TGTGCCAGCAGCTTGGGACTCACGAGGGGGGAGCAGTACTTC. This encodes CASSLGLTRGEQYF.

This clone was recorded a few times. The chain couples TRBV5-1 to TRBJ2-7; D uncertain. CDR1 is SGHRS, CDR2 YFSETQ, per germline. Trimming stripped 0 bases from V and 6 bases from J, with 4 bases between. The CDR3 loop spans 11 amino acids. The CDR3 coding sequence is TGCGCCAGCAGCTTGGAAGCCGAGCAGTACTTC. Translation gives CASSLEAEQYF. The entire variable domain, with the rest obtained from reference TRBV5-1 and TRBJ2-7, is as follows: KAGVTQTPRYLIKTRGQQVTLSCSPISGHRSVSWYQQTPGQGLQFLFEYFSETQRNKGNFPGRFSGRQFSNSRSEMNVSTLELGDSALYLCASSLEAEQYFGPGTRLTVT.

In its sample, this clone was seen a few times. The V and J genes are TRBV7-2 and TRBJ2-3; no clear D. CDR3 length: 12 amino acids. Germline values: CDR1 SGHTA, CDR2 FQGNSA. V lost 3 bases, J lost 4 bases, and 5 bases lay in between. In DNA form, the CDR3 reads TGTGCCAGCAGCTTTCGATCAGATACGCAGTATTTT. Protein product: CASSFRSDTQYF.

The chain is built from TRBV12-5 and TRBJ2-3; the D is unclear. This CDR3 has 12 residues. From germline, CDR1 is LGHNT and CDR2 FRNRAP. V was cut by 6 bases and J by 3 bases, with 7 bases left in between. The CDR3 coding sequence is TGTGCTAGTGGATTCGAAACAGATACGCAGTATTTT. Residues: CASGFETDTQYF.

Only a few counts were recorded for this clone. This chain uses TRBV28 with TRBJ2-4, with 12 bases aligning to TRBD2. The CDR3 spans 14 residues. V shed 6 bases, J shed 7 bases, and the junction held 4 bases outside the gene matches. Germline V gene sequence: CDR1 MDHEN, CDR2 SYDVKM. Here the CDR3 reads CASRLAGGGNIQYF. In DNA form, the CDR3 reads TGTGCCAGCAGACTAGCGGGAGGTGGTAACATTCAGTACTTC.

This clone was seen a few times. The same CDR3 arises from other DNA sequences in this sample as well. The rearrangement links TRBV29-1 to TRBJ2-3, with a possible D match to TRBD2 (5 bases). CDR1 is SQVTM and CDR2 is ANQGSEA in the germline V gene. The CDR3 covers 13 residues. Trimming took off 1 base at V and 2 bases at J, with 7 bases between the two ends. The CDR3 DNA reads TGCAGCGTTGAAGGAGGGAACACAGATACGCAGTATTTT. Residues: CSVEGGNTDTQYF.

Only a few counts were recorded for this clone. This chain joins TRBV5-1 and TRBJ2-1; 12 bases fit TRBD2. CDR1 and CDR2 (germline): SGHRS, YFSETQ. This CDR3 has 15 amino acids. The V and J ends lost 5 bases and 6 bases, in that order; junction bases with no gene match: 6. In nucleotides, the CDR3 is TGCGCCAGCAGGCTGGGACTAGCGGGCCCCAATGAGCAGTTCTTC. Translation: CASRLGLAGPNEQFF.

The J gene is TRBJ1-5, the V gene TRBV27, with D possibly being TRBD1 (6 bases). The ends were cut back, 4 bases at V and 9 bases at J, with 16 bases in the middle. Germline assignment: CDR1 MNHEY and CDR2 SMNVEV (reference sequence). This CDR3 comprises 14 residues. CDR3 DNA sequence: TGTGCCAGCAGTTCCTTAACAGGGCTAAGGCCCCAGCATTTT. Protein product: CASSSLTGLRPQHF.

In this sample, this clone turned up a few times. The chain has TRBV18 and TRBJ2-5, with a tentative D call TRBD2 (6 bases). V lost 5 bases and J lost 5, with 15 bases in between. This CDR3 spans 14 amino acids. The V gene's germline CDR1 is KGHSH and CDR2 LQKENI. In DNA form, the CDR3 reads TGTGCCAGCTCAGACCAGGGTAGCGGCGAGACCCAGTACTTC. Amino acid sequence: CASSDQGSGETQYF.

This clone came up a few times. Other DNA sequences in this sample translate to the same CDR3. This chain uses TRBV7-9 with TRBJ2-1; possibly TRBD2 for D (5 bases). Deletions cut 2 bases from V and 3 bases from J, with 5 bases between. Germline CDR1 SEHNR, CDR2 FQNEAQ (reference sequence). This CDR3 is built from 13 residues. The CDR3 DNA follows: TGTGCCAGCAGCTTAACTAGCTACAATGAGCAGTTCTTC. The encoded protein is CASSLTSYNEQFF.

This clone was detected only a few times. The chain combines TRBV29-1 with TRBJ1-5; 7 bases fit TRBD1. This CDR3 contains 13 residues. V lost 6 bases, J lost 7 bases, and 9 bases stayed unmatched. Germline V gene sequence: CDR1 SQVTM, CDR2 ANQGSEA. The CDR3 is CSVGEQGWQPQHF. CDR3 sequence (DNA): TGCAGCGTGGGGGAACAGGGGTGGCAGCCCCAGCATTTT.

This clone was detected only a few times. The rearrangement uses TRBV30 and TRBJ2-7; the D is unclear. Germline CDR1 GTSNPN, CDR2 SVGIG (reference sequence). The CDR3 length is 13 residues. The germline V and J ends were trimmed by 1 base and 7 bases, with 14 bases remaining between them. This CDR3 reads CAWSARSAREQYF. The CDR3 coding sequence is TGTGCCTGGAGTGCTCGTAGTGCAAGGGAGCAGTACTTC. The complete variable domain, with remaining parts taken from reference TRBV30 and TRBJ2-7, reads SQTIHQWPATLVQPVGSPLSLECTVEGTSNPNLYWYRQAAGRGLQLLFYSVGIGQISSEVPQNLSASRPQDRQFILSSKKLLLSDSGFYLCAWSARSAREQYFGPGTRLTVT.

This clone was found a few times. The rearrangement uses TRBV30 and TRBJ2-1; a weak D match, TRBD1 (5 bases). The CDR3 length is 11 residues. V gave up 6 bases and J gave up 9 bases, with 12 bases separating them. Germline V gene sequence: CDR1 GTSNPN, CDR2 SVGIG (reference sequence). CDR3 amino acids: CACRRRGEQFF. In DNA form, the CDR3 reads TGTGCCTGTCGACGTAGGGGTGAGCAGTTCTTC.

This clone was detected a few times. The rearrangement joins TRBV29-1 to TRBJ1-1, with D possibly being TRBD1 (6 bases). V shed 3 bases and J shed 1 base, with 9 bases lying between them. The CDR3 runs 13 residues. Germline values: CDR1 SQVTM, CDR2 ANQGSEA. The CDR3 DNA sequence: TGCAGCGTTGATCCAGGGGCGAACACTGAAGCTTTCTTT. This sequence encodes CSVDPGANTEAFF.

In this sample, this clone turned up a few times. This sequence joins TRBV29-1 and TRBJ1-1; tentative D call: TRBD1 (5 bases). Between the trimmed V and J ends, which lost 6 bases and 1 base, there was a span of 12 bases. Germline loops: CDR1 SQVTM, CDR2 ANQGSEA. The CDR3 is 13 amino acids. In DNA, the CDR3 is TGCAGCGTCGGACATAGTGCGAACACTGAAGCTTTCTTT. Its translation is CSVGHSANTEAFF.

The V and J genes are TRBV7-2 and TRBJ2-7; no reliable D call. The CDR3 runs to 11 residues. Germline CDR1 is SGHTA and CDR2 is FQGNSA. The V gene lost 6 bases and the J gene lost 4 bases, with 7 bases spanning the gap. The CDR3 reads CASRQQYEQYF. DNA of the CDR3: TGTGCCAGCAGGCAGCAGTACGAGCAGTACTTC.

Here the CDR3 DNA reads TGCAGCGTAGAATTAGCGGGACCCTCCTACGAGCAGTACTTC. This codes for CSVELAGPSYEQYF. This chain links TRBV29-1 with TRBJ2-7; TRBD2 matches 8 bases. V shed 6 bases and J 0 bases; nucleotides not matched to a gene: 7. CDR3 length equals 14 residues. Germline CDR1 reads SQVTM; CDR2 reads ANQGSEA.